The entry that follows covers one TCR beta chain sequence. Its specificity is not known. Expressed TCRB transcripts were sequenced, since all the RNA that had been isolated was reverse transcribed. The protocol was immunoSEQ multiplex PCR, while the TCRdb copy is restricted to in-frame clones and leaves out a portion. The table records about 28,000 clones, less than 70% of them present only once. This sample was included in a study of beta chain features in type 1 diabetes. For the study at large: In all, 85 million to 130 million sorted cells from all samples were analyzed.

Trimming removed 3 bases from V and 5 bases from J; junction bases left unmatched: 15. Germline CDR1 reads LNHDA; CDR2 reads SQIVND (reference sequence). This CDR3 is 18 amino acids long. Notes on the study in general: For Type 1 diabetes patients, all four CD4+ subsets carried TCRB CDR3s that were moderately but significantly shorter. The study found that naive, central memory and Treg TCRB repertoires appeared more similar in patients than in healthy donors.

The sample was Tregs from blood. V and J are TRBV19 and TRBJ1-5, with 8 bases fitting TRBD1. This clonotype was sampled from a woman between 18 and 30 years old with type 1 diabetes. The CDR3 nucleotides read TGTGCCAGTAGTATGACGCCGCATCAGGGGGCAGGATATCAGCCCCAGCATTTT. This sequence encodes CASSMTPHQGAGYQPQHF.